This TCR beta chain was obtained from a study of T-cell reconstitution after alpha-beta-depleted transplantation in children. Broader study findings: T-cell counts and diversity at one year post-transplant came mainly from newly produced T cells.

This clonotype occurred many times. What it binds is unknown. Using unique molecular identifiers, the investigators prepared the TCRbeta library. In TCRdb, the PCR reads were re-called with MiXCR into one record per CDR3 protein. Here the sample spans a few hundred thousand distinct CDR3 sequences, around 13% being singletons. This specimen consisted of PBMCs, mostly from graft donor cells, obtained 360 days after TCRalphabeta/CD19-depleted stem cell transplant. The sequence was obtained from a male patient aged 10 to 17 who had a stem cell transplant for acute myeloid leukemia, so the T cells may come from the graft donor.

The CDR3 DNA is TGTGCCAGCAGTTACGAAGAGGCTGGCTACACCTTC. This sequence encodes CASSYEEAGYTF. The chain carries TRBV6-6 and TRBJ1-2; D unclear. The CDR3 sequence is 12 residues long. Per germline, CDR1 MNHNY and CDR2 SVGAGI (reference sequence). V was clipped by 2 bases and J by 7 bases, with 8 bases between them.